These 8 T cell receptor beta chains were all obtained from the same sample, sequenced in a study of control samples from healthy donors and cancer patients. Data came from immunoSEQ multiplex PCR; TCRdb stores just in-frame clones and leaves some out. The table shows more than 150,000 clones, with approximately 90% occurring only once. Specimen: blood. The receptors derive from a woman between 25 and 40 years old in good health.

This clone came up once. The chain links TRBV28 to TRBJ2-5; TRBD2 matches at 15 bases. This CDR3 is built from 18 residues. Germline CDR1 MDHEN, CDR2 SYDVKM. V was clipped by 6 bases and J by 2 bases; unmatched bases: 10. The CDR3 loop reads CASSRRTSGRAGQETQYF. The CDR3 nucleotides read TGTGCCAGCAGCCGAAGGACTAGCGGGAGGGCCGGGCAAGAGACCCAGTACTTC. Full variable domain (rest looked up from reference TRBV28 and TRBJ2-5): DVKVTQSSRYLVKRTGEKVFLECVQDMDHENMFWYRQDPGLGLRLIYFSYDVKMKEKGDIPEGYSVSREKKERFSLILESASTNQTSMYLCASSRRTSGRAGQETQYFGPGTRLLVL.

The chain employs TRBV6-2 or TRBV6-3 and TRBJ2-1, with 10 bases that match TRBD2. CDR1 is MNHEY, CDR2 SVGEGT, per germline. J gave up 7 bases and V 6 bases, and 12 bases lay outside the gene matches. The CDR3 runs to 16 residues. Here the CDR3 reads CASSPGLAGDWNEQFF. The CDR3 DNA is TGTGCCAGCAGCCCCGGCCTAGCGGGAGATTGGAATGAGCAGTTCTTC.

CDR3 DNA sequence: TGCAGTGCTAGCTCACGTGAAAAACTGTTTTTT. Protein: CSASSREKLFF. The chain links TRBV20-1 to TRBJ1-4, with D hard to call. V lost 3 bases and J lost 7, with 6 bases in between. This CDR3 has 11 amino acids. CDR1 is DFQATT, CDR2 SNEGSKA, per germline (reference sequence).

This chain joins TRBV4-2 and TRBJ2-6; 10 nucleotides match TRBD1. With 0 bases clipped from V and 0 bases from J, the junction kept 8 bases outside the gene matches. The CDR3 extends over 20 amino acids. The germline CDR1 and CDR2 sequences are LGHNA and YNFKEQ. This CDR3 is CASSQEETGTGASGANVLTF. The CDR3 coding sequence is TGTGCCAGCAGCCAAGAAGAAACCGGGACAGGGGCCTCTGGGGCCAACGTCCTGACTTTC.

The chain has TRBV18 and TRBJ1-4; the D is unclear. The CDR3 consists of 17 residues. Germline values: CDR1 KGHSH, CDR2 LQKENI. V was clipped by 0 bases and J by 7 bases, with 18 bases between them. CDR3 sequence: CASSPPSGREESEKLFF. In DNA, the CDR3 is TGTGCCAGCTCACCACCGAGCGGCAGAGAGGAATCTGAAAAACTGTTTTTT.

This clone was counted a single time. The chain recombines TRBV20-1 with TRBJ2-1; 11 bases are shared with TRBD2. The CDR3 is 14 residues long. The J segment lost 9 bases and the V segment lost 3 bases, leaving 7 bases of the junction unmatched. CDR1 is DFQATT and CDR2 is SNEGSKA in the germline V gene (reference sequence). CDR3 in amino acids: CSASSGLAGGEQFF. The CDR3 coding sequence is TGCAGTGCTAGTAGCGGCCTAGCGGGAGGTGAGCAGTTCTTC.

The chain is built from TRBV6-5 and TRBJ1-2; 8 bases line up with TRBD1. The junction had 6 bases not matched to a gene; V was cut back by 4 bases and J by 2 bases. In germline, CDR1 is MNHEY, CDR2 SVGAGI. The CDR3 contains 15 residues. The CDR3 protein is CASSSPTGANYGYTF. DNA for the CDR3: TGTGCCAGCAGTTCCCCGACAGGGGCAAACTATGGCTACACCTTC.

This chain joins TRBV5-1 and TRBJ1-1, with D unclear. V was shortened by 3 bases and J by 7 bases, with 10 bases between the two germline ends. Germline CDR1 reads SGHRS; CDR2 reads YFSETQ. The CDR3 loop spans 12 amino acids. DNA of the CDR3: TGCGCCAGCAGCTCCGGACGGGGTGAAGCTTTCTTT. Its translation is CASSSGRGEAFF.